This is a list of T cell receptor beta chains from one sample in a study of blood T cell repertoires in COVID-19. Some clones are missing from TCRdb's copy, which holds only in-frame ones; the method was immunoSEQ multiplex PCR. Among about 120,000 clones, 65% to 80% were seen once, and the ten largest hold around 0.9%. Input material: peripheral blood. The receptors were sampled from a human donor with acute or convalescent COVID-19. The donor label of this sample is uncertain. CDR3s include the opening cysteine and the closing phenylalanine or tryptophan. D genes are given only for firm matches. Some rows have no size entry. The others give once, few or many, or a class for an expanded clone.

v_gene	abundance	d_gene	j_gene	CDR3aa	CDR3nt
TRBV13	.	TRBD1	TRBJ1-1	CASSLIGQGATEAFF	TGTGCCAGCAGCTTAATTGGACAGGGGGCCACTGAAGCTTTCTTT
TRBV6-1	.	.	TRBJ1-5	CASSEQVPPQPQHF	TGTGCCAGCAGTGAACAGGTGCCCCCCCAGCCCCAGCATTTT
TRBV6-1	.	.	TRBJ1-5	CASSEGQISNQPQHF	TGTGCCAGCAGTGAAGGACAGATTAGCAATCAGCCCCAGCATTTT
TRBV5-1	.	TRBD1	TRBJ2-1	CASSLGQGIEQFF	TGCGCCAGCAGCTTGGGACAGGGGATTGAGCAGTTCTTC
TRBV10-3	many	.	TRBJ1-2	CAISESWWQTNYGYTF	TGTGCCATCAGTGAGTCTTGGTGGCAGACTAACTATGGCTACACCTTC
TRBV3-1/TRBV3-2	.	.	TRBJ1-6	CASSQDWGRRSPLHF	TGTGCCAGCAGCCAAGATTGGGGGCGAAGATCACCCCTCCACTTT
TRBV14	.	TRBD1	TRBJ2-3	CASSAQGIRTDTQYF	TGTGCCAGCAGCGCACAGGGGATCCGCACAGATACGCAGTATTTT
TRBV14	.	TRBD2	TRBJ2-3	CASSPPGGGWYTQYF	TGTGCCAGCAGCCCACCTGGGGGGGGATGGTATACGCAGTATTTT
TRBV6-1	few	TRBD1	TRBJ2-4	CASSDGTGLFKNIQYF	TGTGCCAGCAGTGACGGGACAGGGCTCTTCAAAAACATTCAGTACTTC
TRBV9	.	.	TRBJ1-3	CASSPRAGNTIYF	TGTGCCAGCAGCCCGAGAGCAGGAAACACCATATATTTT
TRBV7-3	.	.	TRBJ1-6	CASSLTSTDSPLHF	TGTGCCAGCAGCTTAACGAGTACCGATTCACCCCTCCACTTT
TRBV7-8	.	TRBD1	TRBJ1-6	CASSLDAGQGFSYNSPLHF	TGTGCCAGCAGCTTAGACGCGGGACAGGGATTCTCCTATAATTCACCCCTCCACTTT
TRBV18	.	.	TRBJ2-6	CASYHWTQSGANVLTF	TGTGCCAGCTACCACTGGACACAGTCTGGGGCCAACGTCCTGACTTTC
TRBV12-3/TRBV12-4	.	.	TRBJ1-4	CASSWGGGEKLFF	TGTGCCAGCAGTTGGGGGGGTGGTGAAAAACTGTTTTTT
TRBV25-1	once	.	TRBJ1-1	CASNKGPMNTEAFF	TGTGCCAGCAATAAGGGGCCTATGAACACTGAAGCTTTCTTT
TRBV6-5	few	TRBD1	TRBJ2-7	CASRLRTGGIGQYF	TGTGCCAGCAGACTCCGGACAGGAGGTATAGGGCAGTACTTC
TRBV5-1	.	.	TRBJ2-7	CASSLGGSSYEQYF	TGCGCCAGCAGCTTGGGAGGTTCTAGCTACGAGCAGTACTTC
TRBV6-1	.	.	TRBJ1-2	CASSEDSFYGYTF	TGTGCCAGCAGTGAGGACAGCTTCTATGGCTACACCTTC
TRBV11-2	.	.	TRBJ2-3	CASSLVRAGTDTQYF	TGTGCCAGCAGCTTAGTAAGAGCGGGCACAGATACGCAGTATTTT
TRBV6-2/TRBV6-3	.	TRBD1	TRBJ2-5	CASSRQGAHETQYF	TGTGCCAGCAGCCGACAGGGGGCGCATGAGACCCAGTACTTC
TRBV28	.	.	TRBJ2-7	CASSLGGLHEQYF	TGTGCCAGCAGTTTGGGGGGGCTCCACGAGCAGTACTTC
TRBV5-6	.	.	TRBJ2-3	CASSWGLGTDTQYF	TGTGCCAGCAGCTGGGGGCTGGGGACAGATACGCAGTATTTT
TRBV4-1	.	.	TRBJ1-5	CASSQDGQEGQPQHF	TGCGCCAGCAGCCAAGATGGGCAGGAGGGTCAGCCCCAGCATTTT
TRBV7-9	.	.	TRBJ2-3	CASSSRGKDTQYF	TGTGCCAGCAGCTCCCGAGGGAAAGATACGCAGTATTTT
TRBV5-1	few	TRBD1	TRBJ2-4	CASSLARQGADIQYF	TGCGCCAGCAGCTTGGCGCGACAGGGGGCCGACATTCAGTACTTC
TRBV11-3	.	.	TRBJ2-1	CASSSAMRDGNSEQFF	TGTGCCAGCAGCTCAGCGATGCGTGACGGTAATAGTGAGCAGTTCTTC
TRBV30	.	TRBD1	TRBJ2-1	CAWKGNRGPYNEQFF	TGTGCCTGGAAGGGGAACAGGGGACCCTACAATGAGCAGTTCTTC
TRBV6-5	.	.	TRBJ2-2	CASSPTGLTGELFF	TGTGCCAGCAGTCCAACGGGACTCACCGGGGAGCTGTTTTTT
TRBV19	.	.	TRBJ1-5	CASWGGRRNQPQHF	TGTGCCAGTTGGGGCGGTCGACGCAATCAGCCCCAGCATTTT
TRBV25-1	.	.	TRBJ1-2	CASSAGDGYTF	TGTGCCAGCAGTGCCGGGGATGGCTACACCTTC
TRBV5-1	.	TRBD1	TRBJ1-5	CASSPDGQGNQPQHF	TGCGCCAGCAGCCCCGACGGACAGGGAAATCAGCCCCAGCATTTT
TRBV19	.	TRBD1	TRBJ2-3	CASSTRQGTQYF	TGTGCCAGTAGTACACGACAGGGTACGCAGTATTTT
TRBV29-1	few	TRBD1	TRBJ1-1	CSVETGANTEAFF	TGCAGCGTTGAAACAGGGGCGAACACTGAAGCTTTCTTT
TRBV7-8	.	TRBD1	TRBJ1-6	CASSLGDRPSPLHF	TGTGCCAGCAGCTTAGGGGACAGACCTTCACCCCTCCACTTT
TRBV12-5	.	TRBD2	TRBJ2-1	CASGLVLVRSTSGVYNEQFF	TGTGCTAGTGGTTTGGTGCTAGTACGTTCGACTAGCGGGGTATACAATGAGCAGTTCTTC
TRBV7-8	.	.	TRBJ1-6	CASVLSGGAYNSPLHF	TGTGCCAGCGTGTTAAGTGGCGGCGCCTATAATTCACCCCTCCACTTT
TRBV12-5	.	.	TRBJ2-2	CASGLVRVDAGELFF	TGTGCTAGTGGTTTGGTTCGGGTTGACGCCGGGGAGCTGTTTTTT
TRBV6-2/TRBV6-3	.	.	TRBJ1-1	CASSLRGGQAFF	TGTGCCAGCAGTTTGAGGGGGGGACAAGCTTTCTTT
TRBV19	.	.	TRBJ1-1	CASSIPYRDETEAFF	TGTGCCAGTAGTATTCCCTACAGGGACGAGACTGAAGCTTTCTTT
TRBV9	.	TRBD2	TRBJ2-1	CASSVGASGVNEQFF	TGTGCCAGCAGCGTAGGAGCGAGCGGGGTCAATGAGCAGTTCTTC
TRBV7-2	.	TRBD1	TRBJ1-2	CASSLGGTGVQYTF	TGTGCCAGCAGCTTAGGAGGGACAGGGGTTCAGTACACCTTC
TRBV11-2	.	.	TRBJ2-1	CASTLQGRAYNEQFF	TGTGCCAGCACCCTCCAGGGAAGGGCCTACAATGAGCAGTTCTTC
TRBV6-5	once	.	TRBJ1-1	CAVTWGVLTEAFF	TGTGCCGTCACGTGGGGAGTTCTAACTGAAGCTTTCTTT
TRBV3-1/TRBV3-2	.	.	TRBJ1-2	CASTREVQGRPYTF	TGTGCCAGCACCCGAGAGGTCCAGGGCCGTCCCTACACCTTC
TRBV3-1/TRBV3-2	medium-sized	.	TRBJ2-2	CASSQAVRQTGELFF	TGTGCCAGCAGCCAAGCCGTCAGACAAACCGGGGAGCTGTTTTTT
TRBV10-3	many	.	TRBJ2-6	CAISDSSGANVLTF	TGTGCCATCAGTGACAGCTCTGGGGCCAACGTCCTGACTTTC
TRBV7-9	.	TRBD1	TRBJ2-1	CASSSKDGTDYNEQFF	TGTGCCAGCAGCTCAAAAGACGGGACAGACTACAATGAGCAGTTCTTC
TRBV7-3	once	.	TRBJ1-1	CASSSGVNTEAFF	TGTGCCAGCAGCTCCGGGGTGAACACTGAAGCTTTCTTT
TRBV5-4	.	.	TRBJ1-2	CASSFRGSYGYTF	TGTGCCAGCAGCTTCCGGGGATCCTATGGCTACACCTTC
TRBV24-1	few	.	TRBJ2-3	CATSGYRTDTQYF	TGTGCCACCAGTGGCTACAGGACAGATACGCAGTATTTT
TRBV6-1	.	TRBD1	TRBJ1-2	CARSDLTGRYGYTF	TGTGCCCGCAGTGACCTGACAGGGCGATATGGCTACACCTTC
TRBV19	.	TRBD2	TRBJ2-1	CASSWTSGGRNNEQFF	TGTGCCAGTAGTTGGACTAGCGGGGGGAGAAACAATGAGCAGTTCTTC
TRBV19	.	TRBD1	TRBJ1-1	CASSIDTLTGENTEAFF	TGTGCCAGTAGTATAGATACTCTCACAGGGGAGAACACTGAAGCTTTCTTT
TRBV6-5	.	.	TRBJ1-2	CASSHPGGQGGYTF	TGTGCCAGCAGCCACCCCGGGGGGCAAGGTGGCTACACCTTC
TRBV4-2	.	TRBD1	TRBJ2-2	CASSQARRGRDTGELFF	TGTGCCAGCAGCCAAGCCCGCAGGGGGCGGGACACCGGGGAGCTGTTTTTT
TRBV3-1/TRBV3-2	.	TRBD2	TRBJ2-5	CASSQPGLTTPKETQYF	TGTGCCAGCAGCCAACCGGGACTAACCACTCCCAAAGAGACCCAGTACTTC
TRBV14	.	.	TRBJ2-7	CASSQVGLRLDEQYF	TGTGCCAGCAGCCAAGTGGGCCTCCGGTTAGACGAGCAGTACTTC